This T cell receptor (beta chain) was identified in a study of blood T cell repertoires in COVID-19. As for the study in general: T cells, B-cell-depleted T cells, or PBMCs provided the cDNA or gDNA that served as material.

Study processing details: Cell counts per sample came from amplifying reference gene primers. Sequencing used immunoSEQ multiplex PCR; TCRdb keeps in-frame clones, though not all of them. From that table come the V and J calls and clone size; the DNA was used to work out D and trimming. The repertoire holds some 240,000 clones, with 80% as singletons. CDR3 length: 12 amino acids. CDR1 is MNHEY, CDR2 SVGAGI, per germline. The V gene is TRBV6-5, the J gene TRBJ1-1; 8 nucleotides line up with TRBD1. The receptor's source is a woman aged 65 to 85 with acute or convalescent COVID-19. The sample consisted of peripheral blood. The CDR3 bases are TGTGTATCCCAGGGGGCGGGTGCTGAAGCTTTCTTT. Its translation is CVSQGAGAEAFF.